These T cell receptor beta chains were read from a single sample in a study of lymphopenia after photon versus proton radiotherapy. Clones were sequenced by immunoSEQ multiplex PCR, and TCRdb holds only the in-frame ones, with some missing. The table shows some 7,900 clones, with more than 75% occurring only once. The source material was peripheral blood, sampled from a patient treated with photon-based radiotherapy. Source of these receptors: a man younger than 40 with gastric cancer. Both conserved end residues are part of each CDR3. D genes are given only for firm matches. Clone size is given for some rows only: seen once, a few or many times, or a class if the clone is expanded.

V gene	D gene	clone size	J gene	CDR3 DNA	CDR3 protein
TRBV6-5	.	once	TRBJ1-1	TGTGCCAGCAGTTTACCCGACAGGAATGCTTTCTTT	CASSLPDRNAFF
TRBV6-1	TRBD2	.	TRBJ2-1	TGTGCCAGCAGTGAAGCGCCGGGACTAGCGGATGAGCAGTTCTTC	CASSEAPGLADEQFF
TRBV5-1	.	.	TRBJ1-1	TGCGCCAGCAGCTTTTCAGGGGACTCGAACACTGAAGCTTTCTTT	CASSFSGDSNTEAFF
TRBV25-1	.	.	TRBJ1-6	TGTGCCAGCAGTGACCCCGCCACAACCGATTGGGGGAATTCACCCCTCCACTTT	CASSDPATTDWGNSPLHF
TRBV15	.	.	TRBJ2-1	TGTGCCACCAGCAGAGAAGGAGCCGACTCCTACAATGAGCAGTTCTTC	CATSREGADSYNEQFF
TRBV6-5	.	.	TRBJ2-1	TGTGCCAGCAGAAAGGGCCAGTTCAATGAGCAGTTCTTC	CASRKGQFNEQFF
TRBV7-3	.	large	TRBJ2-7	TGTGCCAGCAGCTTTGCAGGCGGCGTGAGCGAGCAGTACTTC	CASSFAGGVSEQYF
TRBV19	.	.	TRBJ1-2	TGTGCCAGTAGCAGACAGTCCGCTAACTATGGCTACACCTTC	CASSRQSANYGYTF
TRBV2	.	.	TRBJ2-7	TGTGCCAGCAGGGAAGTGGGCCTAAGGGAGCAGTACTTC	CASREVGLREQYF
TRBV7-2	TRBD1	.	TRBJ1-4	TGTGCCAGCAGTAAGGGGGCAGCAACTAACGAAAAACTGTTTTTT	CASSKGAATNEKLFF
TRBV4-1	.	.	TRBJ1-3	TGCGCCAGCAGCCAAGACGTCGGTTCGGCTGGAAACACCATATATTTT	CASSQDVGSAGNTIYF
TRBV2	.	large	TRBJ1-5	TGTGCCAGCAAAGATCGGCACGAAAATCAGCCCCAGCATTTT	CASKDRHENQPQHF
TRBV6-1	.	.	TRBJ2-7	TGTGCCAGCAGTGAGCTTGTGGCCTCTTCCTACGAGCAGTACTTC	CASSELVASSYEQYF
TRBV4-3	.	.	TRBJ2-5	TGCGCCAGCAGCCAAGCTTGGGGCCAAGAGACCCAGTACTTC	CASSQAWGQETQYF
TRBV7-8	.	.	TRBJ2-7	TGTGCCAGCAGCTTAGGGGAGCTATTCTACGAGCAGTACTTC	CASSLGELFYEQYF
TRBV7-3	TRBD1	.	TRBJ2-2	TGTGCCTCAAGGACAGGGGCTGGGGAGCTGTTTTTT	CASRTGAGELFF
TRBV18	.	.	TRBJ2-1	TGTGCCAGCTCACCGGACCCCTTAAACAACAATGAGCAGTTCTTC	CASSPDPLNNNEQFF